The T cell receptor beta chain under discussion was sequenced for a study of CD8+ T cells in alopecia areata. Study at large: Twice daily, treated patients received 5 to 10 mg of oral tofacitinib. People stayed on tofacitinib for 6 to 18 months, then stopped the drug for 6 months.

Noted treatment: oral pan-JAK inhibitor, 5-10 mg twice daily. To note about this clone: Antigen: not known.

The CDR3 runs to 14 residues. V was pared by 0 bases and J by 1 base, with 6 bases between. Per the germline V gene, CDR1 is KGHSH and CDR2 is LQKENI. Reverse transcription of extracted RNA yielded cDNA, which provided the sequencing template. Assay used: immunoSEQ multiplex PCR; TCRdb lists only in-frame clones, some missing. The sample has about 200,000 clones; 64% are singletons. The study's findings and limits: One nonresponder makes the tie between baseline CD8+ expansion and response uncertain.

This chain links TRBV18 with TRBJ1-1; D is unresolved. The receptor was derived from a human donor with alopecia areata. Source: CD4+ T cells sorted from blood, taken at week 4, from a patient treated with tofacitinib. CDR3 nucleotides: TGTGCCAGCTCACCACCGTTCGGGAACACTGAAGCTTTCTTT. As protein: CASSPPFGNTEAFF.